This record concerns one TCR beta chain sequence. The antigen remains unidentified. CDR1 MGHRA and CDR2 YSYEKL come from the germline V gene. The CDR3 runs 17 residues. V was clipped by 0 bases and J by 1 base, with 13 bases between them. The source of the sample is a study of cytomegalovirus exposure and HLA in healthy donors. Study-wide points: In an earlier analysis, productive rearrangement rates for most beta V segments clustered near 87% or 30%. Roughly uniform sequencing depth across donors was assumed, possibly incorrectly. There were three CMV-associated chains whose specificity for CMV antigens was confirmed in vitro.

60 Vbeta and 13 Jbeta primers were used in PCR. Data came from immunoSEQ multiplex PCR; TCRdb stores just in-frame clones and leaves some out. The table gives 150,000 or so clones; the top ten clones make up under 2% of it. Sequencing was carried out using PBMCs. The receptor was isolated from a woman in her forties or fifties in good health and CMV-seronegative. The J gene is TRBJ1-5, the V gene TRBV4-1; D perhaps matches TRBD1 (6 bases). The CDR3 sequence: CASSQDGGAGSNQPQHF. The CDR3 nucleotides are TGCGCCAGCAGCCAAGATGGGGGGGCTGGGAGCAATCAGCCCCAGCATTTT.